Below are 27 T cell receptor beta chains sequenced from a single sample in a study of cytomegalovirus exposure and HLA in healthy donors. PCR employed 60 Vbeta and 13 Jbeta primers. The assay was immunoSEQ multiplex PCR, and TCRdb's table has in-frame clones only and misses some. The sample records some 180,000 clones, 75% to 90% being singletons. The sequencing input was PBMCs. These receptors originate from a girl aged 5-17 years in good health and CMV-seropositive.

CDR3 sequence reads: CASSVMAGANFGETQYF. CDR3 nucleotides: TGTGCCAGCAGCGTAATGGCAGGGGCGAACTTCGGGGAGACCCAGTACTTC. The V and J genes are TRBV9 and TRBJ2-5, with D possibly being TRBD1 (6 bases). V lost 1 base and J lost 5, with 21 bases in between. Germline V CDR1 and CDR2: SGDLS, YYNGEE. This CDR3 has 17 amino acids. Looking up the rest from reference TRBV9 and TRBJ2-5 gives the full variable domain: DSGVTQTPKHLITATGQRVTLRCSPRSGDLSVYWYQQSLDQGLQFLIQYYNGEERAKGNILERFSAQQFPDLHSELNLSSLELGDSALYFCASSVMAGANFGETQYFGPGTRLLVL.

J is TRBJ2-1 and V is TRBV27; 10 positions agree with TRBD2. Germline CDR1 MNHEY, CDR2 SMNVEV (reference sequence). There are 15 residues in the CDR3. V was pared by 2 bases and J by 9 bases, with 7 bases of the junction left unmatched. The CDR3 coding sequence is TGTGCCAGCAGTTTAGCGGCTAGCGGGAGTATTGAGCAGTTCTTC. Amino acid sequence: CASSLAASGSIEQFF.

This chain uses TRBV6-1 with TRBJ1-2; the D gene is possibly TRBD1 (5 bases). From germline, CDR1 is MNHNS and CDR2 SASEGT. The CDR3 contains 12 residues. Between the trimmed V and J ends, which lost 8 bases and 7 bases, there was a span of 14 bases. For the CDR3, the DNA is TGTGCCAGCTCCCCTGGTGGGGCTGGCTACACCTTC. This translates into CASSPGGAGYTF.

This clone was observed a few times. The same CDR3 arises from other DNA sequences in this sample as well. The chain couples TRBV5-1 to TRBJ1-1; D is undetermined. Looked up from germline, CDR1 is SGHRS and CDR2 is YFSETQ. The CDR3 is 13 residues long. V was clipped by 0 bases and J by 1 base, with 4 bases between them. The CDR3 region is CASSLDRNTEAFF. The CDR3 DNA is TGCGCCAGCAGCTTGGACAGGAACACTGAAGCTTTCTTT.

This clone was seen more than once but under ten times. The chain is built from TRBV5-1 and TRBJ1-4, with 7 bases fitting TRBD1. V gave up 4 bases and J gave up 3 bases; unmatched junction bases: 9. The CDR3 has 16 residues. Germline CDR1 is SGHRS and CDR2 is YFSETQ. The CDR3 region has the DNA TGCGCCAGCAGCCACTTGGTGGGACAGCCTAATGAAAAACTGTTTTTT. Translated: CASSHLVGQPNEKLFF.

J is TRBJ1-4 and V is TRBV4-1; 7 bases fit TRBD1. Trimming cost V 5 bases and J 5 bases; bases outside gene matches: 11. Germline V lookup: CDR1 MGHRA, CDR2 YSYEKL. The CDR3 totals 16 residues. CDR3 residues: CASSVTGAGGNEKLFF. CDR3 nucleotides: TGCGCCAGCAGCGTAACAGGTGCAGGGGGGAATGAAAAACTGTTTTTT.

As DNA, the CDR3 is TGTGCCAGCAGCTTAGAAACTACCCCCTGGATCAATGAGCAGTTCTTC. This sequence encodes CASSLETTPWINEQFF. The rearrangement joins TRBV7-2 to TRBJ2-1; D ambiguous. The CDR3 sequence is 16 residues long. V was pared by 1 base and J by 6 bases, with 16 bases between. The germline V gene has CDR1 SGHTA and CDR2 FQGNSA.

The genes are TRBV10-3 and TRBJ1-5; weak D call: TRBD1 (6 bases). Trimming removed 0 bases at V and 6 bases at J, with 9 bases between. CDR3 length: 14 amino acids. Germline values: CDR1 ENHRY, CDR2 SYGVKD. Written as DNA, the CDR3 is TGTGCCATCAGTGAGTCGACACAGGGTCAGCCCCAGCATTTT. It codes for CAISESTQGQPQHF.

The V and J genes are TRBV4-3 and TRBJ2-7; TRBD1 aligns across 7 bases. CDR1 is LGHNA, CDR2 YSLEER, per germline. V trimming: 3 bases; J trimming: 6 bases; junction bases outside the gene matches: 8. The CDR3 contains 14 residues. CDR3 DNA: TGCGCCAGCAGCCAGTGGACAGGCGACGCCGAGCAGTACTTC. Translating gives CASSQWTGDAEQYF.

The V gene is TRBV6-5, the J gene TRBJ2-2; 10 bases fit TRBD1. Germline CDR1 MNHEY, CDR2 SVGAGI. Trimming removed 4 bases from V and 4 bases from J; junction bases left unmatched: 3. The CDR3 spans 15 residues. CDR3 amino acids: CASSWDRGVTGELFF. CDR3 DNA: TGTGCCAGCAGTTGGGACAGGGGTGTCACCGGGGAGCTGTTTTTT.

The chain is built from TRBV16 and TRBJ1-5; 7 positions agree with TRBD1. CDR3 length: 16 residues. From germline, CDR1 is KGHSY and CDR2 FQNENV. V lost 4 bases to trimming and J lost 8 bases; unmatched junction nucleotides: 14. Here the CDR3 DNA reads TGTGCCAGCAGCCCGGACAGGTCCGGAAACTTCAAGCCCCAGCATTTT. It is translated as CASSPDRSGNFKPQHF.

The V and J genes are TRBV7-9 and TRBJ2-4; 9 bases are a match to TRBD2. With 1 base clipped from V and 6 bases from J, the junction kept 10 bases outside the gene matches. The CDR3 spans 17 residues. From germline, CDR1 is SEHNR and CDR2 FQNEAQ (reference sequence). The CDR3 nucleotides are TGTGCCAGCAGCTTAGTCGTTAGCGGGAGCTCTGGAAACATTCAGTACTTC. The encoded protein is CASSLVVSGSSGNIQYF.

The chain uses TRBV15 and TRBJ1-5, with D hard to call. V was clipped by 0 bases and J by 8 bases, with 17 bases between them. Germline CDR1 reads LNHNV; CDR2 reads YYDKDF (reference sequence). CDR3 length: 16 residues. As DNA, the CDR3 is TGTGCCACCAGCAGAGAGAGGCTAAACTCCTTGGAGCCCCAGCATTTT. Translation: CATSRERLNSLEPQHF.

The J gene is TRBJ2-3, the V gene TRBV7-2, with 7 positions matching TRBD1. V lost 3 bases, J lost 0 bases, and 9 bases stayed unmatched. The CDR3 is 17 amino acids. Germline CDR1 is SGHTA and CDR2 is FQGNSA. CDR3 sequence (DNA): TGTGCCAGCAGCTTGTCCAGGGGGTTCCCTAGCACAGATACGCAGTATTTT. This sequence encodes CASSLSRGFPSTDTQYF.

This clone was recorded once. The chain couples TRBV6-1 to TRBJ2-2, with 9 bases aligning to TRBD1. The germline gives CDR1 MNHNS, CDR2 SASEGT. The CDR3 length is 15 residues. J lost 5 bases, V lost 8 bases, and 9 bases had no gene match. The CDR3 region is CASVGQGILTGELFF. The CDR3 nucleotides read TGTGCCAGCGTGGGACAGGGAATATTGACCGGGGAGCTGTTTTTT.

The chain is built from TRBV18 and TRBJ1-2, with D unclear. Trimming took 2 bases from V and 6 from J, leaving 4 bases between them. Germline CDR1 KGHSH, CDR2 LQKENI. This CDR3 contains 11 residues. The CDR3: CASSPVDGYTF. CDR3 in DNA: TGTGCCAGCTCACCAGTCGATGGCTACACCTTC. Drawing the rest from reference TRBV18 and TRBJ1-2, the complete variable domain is NAGVMQNPRHLVRRRGQEARLRCSPMKGHSHVYWYRQLPEEGLKFMVYLQKENIIDESGMPKERFSAEFPKEGPSILRIQQVVRGDSAAYFCASSPVDGYTFGSGTRLTVV.

V usage is TRBV19 and J usage is TRBJ1-5; tentatively, D is TRBD1 (6 bases). V lost 5 bases and J 11 bases, leaving 16 bases between the germline ends. The germline gives CDR1 LNHDA, CDR2 SQIVND (reference sequence). The CDR3 is made up of 13 amino acids. The CDR3 is CASSFSGGKAQHF. The CDR3 nucleotides are TGTGCCAGTAGTTTCTCGGGGGGCAAGGCCCAGCATTTT.

The CDR3 loop reads CASSQVAGRAPEQYF. CDR3 DNA sequence: TGTGCCAGCAGCCAAGTAGCCGGGAGGGCCCCCGAGCAGTACTTC. The genes are TRBV14 and TRBJ2-7, with 8 bases that match TRBD2. The CDR3 loop spans 15 amino acids. The germline gives CDR1 SGHDN, CDR2 FVKESK. The trim removed 1 base at V and 6 bases at J, leaving 8 bases unmatched.

The chain carries TRBV7-9 and TRBJ1-1; D not resolved. CDR3 size: 13 residues. Looked up from germline, CDR1 is SEHNR and CDR2 is FQNEAQ (reference sequence). Trimming cost V 4 bases and J 1 base, with 7 bases left between them. This CDR3 is CASSWRGNTEAFF. DNA for the CDR3: TGTGCCAGCAGCTGGCGGGGGAACACTGAAGCTTTCTTT.

V gene TRBV7-9 combines with J gene TRBJ2-1; D not resolved. In germline, CDR1 is SEHNR, CDR2 FQNEAQ (reference sequence). V lost 4 bases and J lost 0, with 7 bases in between. The CDR3 is made up of 14 amino acids. CDR3 in amino acids: CASSSPSSYNEQFF. The CDR3 coding sequence is TGTGCCAGCAGCTCGCCGAGCTCCTACAATGAGCAGTTCTTC.

V usage is TRBV14 and J usage is TRBJ2-1, with D possibly matching TRBD2 (6 bases). V was trimmed by 3 bases and J by 4 bases, leaving 10 bases between them. CDR1 and CDR2 from the germline V gene are SGHDN and FVKESK. The CDR3 extends over 14 amino acids. The CDR3 here is CASSQASAYNEQFF. Here the CDR3 DNA reads TGTGCCAGCAGCCAGGCTAGCGCTTACAATGAGCAGTTCTTC.

This clone was observed a handful of times. In nucleotides, the CDR3 is TGTGCCAGCAGCTTCTTAGCGGTTCTGGCCGGGGAGCTGTTTTTT. Protein product: CASSFLAVLAGELFF. The chain uses TRBV7-2 and TRBJ2-2; a weak D match, TRBD2 (6 bases). The germline CDR1 and CDR2 sequences are SGHTA and FQGNSA. This CDR3 is 15 amino acids long. Trimming took off 3 bases at V and 6 bases at J, with 14 bases between the two ends. Combining the CDR3 with reference TRBV7-2 and TRBJ2-2 gives the whole variable domain GAGVSQSPSNKVTEKGKDVELRCDPISGHTALYWYRQSLGQGLEFLIYFQGNSAPDKSGLPSDRFSAERTGGSVSTLTIQRTQQEDSAVYLCASSFLAVLAGELFFGEGSRLTVL.

This chain links TRBV6-6 with TRBJ1-4; D is undetermined. Trimming removed 4 bases at V and 2 bases at J, with 11 bases between. The CDR3 totals 15 residues. Germline CDR1 reads MNHNY; CDR2 reads SVGAGI (reference sequence). CDR3: CASSLGGMTNEKLFF. CDR3 sequence (DNA): TGTGCCAGCAGTTTGGGAGGGATGACTAATGAAAAACTGTTTTTT.

This clone was seen only a few times. The chain has TRBV6-1 and TRBJ2-1; TRBD2 agrees at 12 bases. The CDR3 sequence is 15 residues long. The germline gives CDR1 MNHNS, CDR2 SASEGT. J lost 4 bases, V lost 3 bases, and 1 base had no gene match. The CDR3 region is CASSELAGGYNEQFF. Here the CDR3 DNA reads TGTGCCAGCAGTGAGCTAGCGGGAGGGTACAATGAGCAGTTCTTC.

The chain combines TRBV5-1 with TRBJ2-1; 14 nucleotides line up with TRBD2. This CDR3 contains 19 residues. Germline CDR1 reads SGHRS; CDR2 reads YFSETQ. J gave up 4 bases and V 2 bases, and 11 bases lay outside the gene matches. The CDR3 DNA follows: TGCGCCAGCAGCTTACGGACTAGCGGGAGGCCCCTCCCTTACAATGAGCAGTTCTTC. This encodes CASSLRTSGRPLPYNEQFF.

The chain uses TRBV12-5 and TRBJ2-3, with TRBD1 identical over 7 bases. Per germline, CDR1 LGHNT and CDR2 FRNRAP. The CDR3 contains 17 residues. The trim removed 3 bases at V and 2 bases at J, leaving 11 bases unmatched. CDR3 in amino acids: CASGFPSGGPPTDTQYF. The DNA for the CDR3 is TGTGCTAGTGGTTTTCCCTCAGGGGGACCCCCCACAGATACGCAGTATTTT.

The rearrangement uses TRBV14 and TRBJ2-7; 13 nucleotides match TRBD2. The CDR3 length is 17 residues. V lost 2 bases to trimming and J lost 5 bases; unmatched junction nucleotides: 9. Germline CDR1 and CDR2: SGHDN and FVKESK. CDR3 region: CASSQSPGLAGRHEQYF. The CDR3 bases are TGTGCCAGCAGCCAAAGCCCGGGACTAGCGGGACGCCACGAGCAGTACTTC.